This TCR beta chain was captured by sequencing in a study of pediatric ulcerative colitis. Sequencing used immunoSEQ multiplex PCR; TCRdb keeps in-frame clones, though not all of them. The profile shows 50,000 to 65,000 clones, roughly 90% of them singletons. General study points: Two rectal clonotypes were found only in ulcerative colitis patients, all of them.

The junction had 20 bases not matched to a gene; V was cut back by 4 bases and J by 7 bases. Germline V gene sequence: CDR1 MNHNS, CDR2 SASEGT. The length of the CDR3 is 20 residues. The count of this clone is one. Antigen: not known. V usage is TRBV6-1 and J usage is TRBJ2-1; the match to TRBD2 covers 12 bases. This TCR derives from a boy aged 5-17 years with severe ulcerative colitis. Input material: blood. CDR3: CASSVFGLRGETSGRNEQFF. The CDR3 coding sequence is TGTGCCAGCAGTGTATTCGGACTACGGGGGGAGACTAGCGGGAGAAATGAGCAGTTCTTC.